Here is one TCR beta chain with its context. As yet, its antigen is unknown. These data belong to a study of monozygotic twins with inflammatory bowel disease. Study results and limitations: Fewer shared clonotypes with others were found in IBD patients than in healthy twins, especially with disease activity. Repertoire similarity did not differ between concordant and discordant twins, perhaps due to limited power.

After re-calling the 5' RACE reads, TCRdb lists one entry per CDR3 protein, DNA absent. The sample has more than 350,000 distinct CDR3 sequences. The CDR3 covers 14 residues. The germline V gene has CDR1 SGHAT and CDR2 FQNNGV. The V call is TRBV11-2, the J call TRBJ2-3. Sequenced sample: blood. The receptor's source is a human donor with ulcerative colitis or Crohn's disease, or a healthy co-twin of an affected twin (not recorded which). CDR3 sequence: CASSFVQFTDTQYF.